These 10 T cell receptor beta chains came from one sample sequenced in a study of T cells in localized non-small cell lung cancer. The assay was immunoSEQ multiplex PCR, and TCRdb's table has in-frame clones only and misses some. Seen here are over 2,000 clones, roughly 20% observed once, and the top ten hold 9.5% to 12%. The sample consisted of normal lung tissue next to the tumor, taken before any cancer treatment. These receptors were taken from a woman aged 40-69 years with stage I lung adenocarcinoma.

V usage is TRBV18 and J usage is TRBJ2-7; no firm D call. The V gene lost 3 bases and the J gene lost 1 base, with 7 bases spanning the gap. CDR3 size: 13 residues. Germline CDR1 is KGHSH and CDR2 is LQKENI. CDR3 in DNA: TGTGCCAGCTCACCGACGGGTTCCTACGAGCAGTACTTC. Its protein product is CASSPTGSYEQYF.

This chain uses TRBV11-3 with TRBJ1-2, with 7 bases identical to TRBD1. Germline values: CDR1 SGHNT, CDR2 YENEEA. The CDR3 runs to 15 residues. V was pared by 3 bases and J by 8 bases, with 12 bases of the junction left unmatched. The CDR3 bases are TGTGCCAGCAGCTTTTTACGTGTGACAGGGAGCGGCTACACCTTC. Amino acids: CASSFLRVTGSGYTF.

This clone is categorized as medium-sized (0.01 to 0.1%). At one end, the junction sequence differs from germline, possibly due to a read error. The V call is TRBV11-3, the J call TRBJ2-1, with 7 bases aligning to TRBD2. CDR1 is SGHNT and CDR2 is YENEEA in the germline V gene. CDR3 length: 15 amino acids. The CDR3 reads CASSSSGLPYTEQFF. CDR3 coding DNA: TGTGCCAGCAGCTCTAGCGGACTCCCCTACACTGAGCAGTTCTTC.

The CDR3 sequence is CASTSLGGPHQPQHF. The CDR3 DNA is TGTGCCAGCACCTCCTTGGGGGGGCCCCATCAGCCCCAGCATTTT. This rearrangement joins TRBV6-8 to TRBJ1-5, with a weak D call TRBD1 (6 bases). With 7 bases removed from V and 5 bases from J, the gap between germline ends came to 18 bases. The CDR3 loop spans 15 amino acids. The germline gives CDR1 MNHGY, CDR2 SAAAGT.

This clone is medium-sized within its sample. V gene TRBV10-3 combines with J gene TRBJ2-1; possibly TRBD2 for D (6 bases). The V gene lost 0 bases and the J gene lost 4 bases, with 7 bases spanning the gap. CDR3 length: 14 amino acids. Germline V gene lookup returns CDR1 ENHRY and CDR2 SYGVKD. The CDR3 loop is CAISESTSYNEQFF. Written as DNA, the CDR3 is TGTGCCATCAGTGAGTCGACTAGTTACAATGAGCAGTTCTTC.

The chain uses TRBV11-3 and TRBJ2-2, with TRBD2 matching 12 bases. Germline trimming cut 2 bases from V and 6 bases from J; bases unmatched to any gene: 4. The CDR3 extends over 16 amino acids. The germline gives CDR1 SGHNT, CDR2 YENEEA. This CDR3 is CASSLPSGGAPGELFF. The CDR3 DNA reads TGTGCCAGCAGCTTACCTAGCGGGGGGGCTCCCGGGGAGCTGTTTTTT.

The gene calls are TRBV5-1 and TRBJ1-3; a possible D gene is TRBD1 (6 bases). In germline, CDR1 is SGHRS, CDR2 YFSETQ. Trimming removed 0 bases at V and 1 base at J, with 11 bases between. This CDR3 is 16 amino acids long. The CDR3 nucleotides are TGCGCCAGCAGCTTGGATGGCAGGGGATCTGGAAACACCATATATTTT. Translation: CASSLDGRGSGNTIYF.

A few counts support this clone. CDR3 DNA: TGCGCCAGCAGCCAAGTCAGGGGTACTAGCGACATTACAGATACGCAGTATTTT. Its translation is CASSQVRGTSDITDTQYF. The rearrangement links TRBV1 to TRBJ2-3; the D call TRBD2 from the table was never checked on the DNA. TRBV1 is an annotated pseudogene. The CDR3 spans 18 residues.

This clone was recorded a few times. The chain combines TRBV29-1 with TRBJ2-1; 7 positions agree with TRBD1. CDR1 is SQVTM, CDR2 ANQGSEA, per germline. Trimming removed 4 bases from V and 4 bases from J; junction bases left unmatched: 4. CDR3 size: 13 residues. The chain's CDR3 is CSVGGGGYNEQFF. CDR3 nucleotides: TGCAGCGTTGGAGGGGGCGGATACAATGAGCAGTTCTTC.

This clone was seen a few times. This chain connects TRBV11-3 to TRBJ2-7; weak D call: TRBD2 (6 bases). V lost 7 bases and J lost 0, with 16 bases in between. The CDR3 loop spans 15 amino acids. The germline V gene encodes CDR1 SGHNT and CDR2 YENEEA. DNA of the CDR3: TGTGCCAGCACCCAATGGGGGACTTACTCCTACGAGCAGTACTTC. Translated: CASTQWGTYSYEQYF.